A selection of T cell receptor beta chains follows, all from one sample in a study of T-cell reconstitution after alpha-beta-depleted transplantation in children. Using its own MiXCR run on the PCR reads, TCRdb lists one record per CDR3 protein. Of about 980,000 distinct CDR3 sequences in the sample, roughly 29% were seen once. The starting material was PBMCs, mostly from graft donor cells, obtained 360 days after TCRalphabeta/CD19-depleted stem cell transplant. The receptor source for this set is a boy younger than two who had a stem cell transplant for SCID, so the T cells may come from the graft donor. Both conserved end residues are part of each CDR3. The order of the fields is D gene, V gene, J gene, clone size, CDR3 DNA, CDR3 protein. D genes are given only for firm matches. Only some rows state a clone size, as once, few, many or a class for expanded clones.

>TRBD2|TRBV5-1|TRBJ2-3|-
TGCGCCAGCAGCTCCGGACTAGCGGGGGGCAGGACAGATACGCAGTATTTT
CASSSGLAGGRTDTQYF
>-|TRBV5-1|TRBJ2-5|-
TGCGCCAGCAGCTCCTTCGGACCCCAAGAGACCCAGTACTTC
CASSSFGPQETQYF
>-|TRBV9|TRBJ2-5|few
TGTGCCAGCAGCCCGATGGGCTACCGAGGGACCCAGTACTTC
CASSPMGYRGTQYF
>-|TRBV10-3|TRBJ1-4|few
TGTGCCATCAGACCCGGGGACACAACTAATGAAAAACTGTTTTTT
CAIRPGDTTNEKLFF
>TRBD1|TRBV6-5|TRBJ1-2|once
TGTGCCAGCAGTTCCTGGGACAGGGGAGAATATGGCTACACCTTC
CASSSWDRGEYGYTF
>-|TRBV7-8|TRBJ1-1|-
TGTGCCAGCAGCTTAGCGGCAGTCACCACTGAAGCTTTCTTT
CASSLAAVTTEAFF
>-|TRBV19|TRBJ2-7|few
TGTGCCAGTAGTATAAGTGTACAGGGCTACGAGCAGTACTTC
CASSISVQGYEQYF
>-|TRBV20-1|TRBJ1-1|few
TGCAGTGCTAGGCCACGTCTAACAGTGAACACTGAAGCTTTCTTT
CSARPRLTVNTEAFF
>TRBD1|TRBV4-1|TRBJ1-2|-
TGCGCCAGCAGCCAAGAGCACAGGGGGCACTATGGCTACACCTTC
CASSQEHRGHYGYTF
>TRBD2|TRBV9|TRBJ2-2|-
TGTGCCAGCAGCGAGACTAGCTGGGGTGCGGCCGGGGAGCTGTTTTTT
CASSETSWGAAGELFF
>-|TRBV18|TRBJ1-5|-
TGTGCCAGCTCACAAGACAATAGCAATCAGCCCCAGCATTTT
CASSQDNSNQPQHF
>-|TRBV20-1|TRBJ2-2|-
TGCAGTGCTAGACCAGACGACAGATACACCGGGGAGCTGTTTTTT
CSARPDDRYTGELFF
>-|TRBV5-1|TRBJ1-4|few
TGCGCCAGCAGCTTGGACAGGGAATATGAAAAACTGTTTTTT
CASSLDREYEKLFF
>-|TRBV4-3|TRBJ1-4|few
TGCGCCAGCAGCCAAGATATCCGCTCGGGGGAAAAACTGTTTTTT
CASSQDIRSGEKLFF
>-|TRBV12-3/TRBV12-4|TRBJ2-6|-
TGTGCCAGCAGCACCGACCTGACTTACTCTGGGGCCAACGTCCTGACTTTC
CASSTDLTYSGANVLTF
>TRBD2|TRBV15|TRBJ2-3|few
TGTGCCACCAGCAGAGATGGGAAGGGGAGCGGGAGAACGATGGGGAACACAGATACGCAGTATTTT
CATSRDGKGSGRTMGNTDTQYF
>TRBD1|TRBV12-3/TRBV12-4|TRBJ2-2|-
TGTGCCAGCAAGGACAGGGGTTCCGGGGAGCTGTTTTTT
CASKDRGSGELFF
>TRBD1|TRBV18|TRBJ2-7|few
TGTGCCAGCTCACCTCGGACAGGGGCCGCCTACGAGCAGTACTTC
CASSPRTGAAYEQYF
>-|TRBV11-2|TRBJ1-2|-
TGTGCCAGCAGCTCCGGCCTCCTCACGAGAAGTGGCTACACCTTC
CASSSGLLTRSGYTF
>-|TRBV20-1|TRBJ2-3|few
TGCAGTGCAACGCCAGGACGCAGACGGGGCACAGATACGCAGTATTTT
CSATPGRRRGTDTQYF
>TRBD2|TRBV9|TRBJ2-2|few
TGTGCCAGCAGCACCCGGCCTAGCGGGGGTCATGCCGGGGAGCTGTTTTTT
CASSTRPSGGHAGELFF
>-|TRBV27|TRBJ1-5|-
TGTGCCAGCAGTTTATCCAGGGATCAGCCCCAGCATTTT
CASSLSRDQPQHF
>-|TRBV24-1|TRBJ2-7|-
TGTGCCACCAGAACCCCACTTTGGGACGGGCCCTACGAGCAGTACTTC
CATRTPLWDGPYEQYF
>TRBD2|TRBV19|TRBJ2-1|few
TGTGCCAGTAGTTTTACCGGGACTAGCGGGGGGTCCTCCTACAATGAGCAGTTCTTC
CASSFTGTSGGSSYNEQFF
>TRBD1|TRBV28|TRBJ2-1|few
TGTGCCAGCAGTTCGCAGGGGGCTATGTCCTACAATGAGCAGTTCTTC
CASSSQGAMSYNEQFF
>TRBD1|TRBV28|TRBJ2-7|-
TGTGCCAGCAGGGGGACACAGGGGACATCCTCCTTCTCCTACGAGCAGTACTTC
CASRGTQGTSSFSYEQYF
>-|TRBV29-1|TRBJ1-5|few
TGCAGCGTTGTCGGCAGGGCAGGGCAGCCCCAGCATTTT
CSVVGRAGQPQHF
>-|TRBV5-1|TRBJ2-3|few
TGCGCCAGCAGCCCCGGGACTGGAGCATACACAGATACGCAGTATTTT
CASSPGTGAYTDTQYF
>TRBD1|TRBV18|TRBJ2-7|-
TGTGCCAGCTCTGATAAAAGGGACAGTAAGTACTTC
CASSDKRDSKYF
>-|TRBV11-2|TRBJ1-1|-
TGTGCCAGCAGCTTAGTGCCCCGGAGGGGTACTGAAGCTTTCTTT
CASSLVPRRGTEAFF
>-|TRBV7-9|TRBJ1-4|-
TGTGCCAGCAGCGCCAGACCCATCGATGAAAAACTGTTTTTT
CASSARPIDEKLFF
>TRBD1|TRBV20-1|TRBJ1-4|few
TGCAGTGCTAGAGGCCCGGGACAGCGAGAAAAACTGTTTTTT
CSARGPGQREKLFF
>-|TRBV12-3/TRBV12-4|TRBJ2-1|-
TGTGCCACCGTAGCTATCTTGAATGAGCAGTTCTTC
CATVAILNEQFF
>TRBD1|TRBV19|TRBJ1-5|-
TGTGCCAGTAGTATAGATCCGGGACAGGTCTATCAGCCCCAGCATTTT
CASSIDPGQVYQPQHF
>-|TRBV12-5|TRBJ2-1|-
TGTGCTAGTGGATGGGGAACAGGGCGCCCCTATGAGCAGTTCTTC
CASGWGTGRPYEQFF
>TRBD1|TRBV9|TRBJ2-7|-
TGTGCCAGCAGTCCCTTTTGGACAGGGTATGCTGACGAGCAGTACTTC
CASSPFWTGYADEQYF
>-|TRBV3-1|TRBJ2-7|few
TGTGCCAGCAGCCCGGACTGGCCCTACGAGCAGTACTTC
CASSPDWPYEQYF
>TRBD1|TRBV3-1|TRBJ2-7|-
TGTGCCACCTCCCAGGGACTGGGACAGGGTGACCGATACGAGCAGTACTTC
CATSQGLGQGDRYEQYF
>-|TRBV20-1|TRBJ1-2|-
TGCAGTGCTAGACCCCCCGGGCAGACCGTTGGGTATGGCTACACCTTC
CSARPPGQTVGYGYTF
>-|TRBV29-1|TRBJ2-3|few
TGCAGCGTTGGGGGGCCTCTTACCACAGATACGCAGTATTTT
CSVGGPLTTDTQYF
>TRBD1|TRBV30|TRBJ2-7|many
TGTGCCTGGAGTGGACAGGGCTACGAGCAGTACTTC
CAWSGQGYEQYF
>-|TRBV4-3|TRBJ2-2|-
TGCGCCAGCAGCCTTGGCGAGGGATGGGGGACGAACACCGGGGAGCTGTTTTTT
CASSLGEGWGTNTGELFF
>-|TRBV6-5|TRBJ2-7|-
TGTGCCAGCAGTTACTCGTTCGGGGGCTACGAGCAGTACTTC
CASSYSFGGYEQYF
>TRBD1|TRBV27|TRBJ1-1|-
TGTGCCAGCAGTCAACAGGGGGCTATCGGGACCACTGAAGCTTTCTTT
CASSQQGAIGTTEAFF
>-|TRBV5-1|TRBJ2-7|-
TGCGCCAGCAGCGTGGGGGCGACACCCACCTACGAGCAGTACTTC
CASSVGATPTYEQYF
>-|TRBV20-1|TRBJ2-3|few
TGCAGTGCTTGGGGACCCCGCGGGGATACGCAGTATTTT
CSAWGPRGDTQYF
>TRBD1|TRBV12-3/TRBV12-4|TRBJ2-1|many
TGTGCCAGCAGTACTCAGACAGGGGGTCCGTTCTTC
CASSTQTGGPFF
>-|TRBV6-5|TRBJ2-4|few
TGTGCCAGCAGTTACGACCAGCGGCTAGCCAAAAACATTCAGTACTTC
CASSYDQRLAKNIQYF
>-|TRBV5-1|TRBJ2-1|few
TGCGCCAGCAGCTTGGTAGTGGGGGCCGACTCCTACAATGAGCAGTTCTTC
CASSLVVGADSYNEQFF
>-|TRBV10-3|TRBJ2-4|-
TGTGCCATCAGTGAGTCGATAATACTAGCCAAAAACATTCAGTACTTC
CAISESIILAKNIQYF
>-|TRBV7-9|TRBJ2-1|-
TGTGCCAGCAGCTTTCTTGACGGTCGGGGGTATGAGCAGTTCTTC
CASSFLDGRGYEQFF
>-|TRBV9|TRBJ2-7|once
TGTGCCAGCAGCGAGGGATGGCGGGGCAAGGAGCAGTACTTC
CASSEGWRGKEQYF